Following are 30 T cell receptor beta chains from one sample sequenced in a study of shared T cell receptors in the human thymus. Using immunoSEQ multiplex PCR, the repertoire was profiled, and TCRdb retains in-frame clones only, with some absent. The sample lists hundreds of thousands of clones, 70% to 90% occurring once. These data also featured in a second study, about human thymus T cells.

The material sequenced was thymocytes. The receptor source for this set is a boy under three years old with a congenital heart defect.

This chain uses TRBV19 with TRBJ2-3; 10 nucleotides match TRBD2. Looked up from germline, CDR1 is LNHDA and CDR2 is SQIVND (reference sequence). Trimming removed 3 bases from V and 2 bases from J; junction bases left unmatched: 17. The CDR3 is made up of 20 amino acids. Here the CDR3 reads CASSIFPSGRMGRHTDTQYF. The CDR3, as DNA: TGTGCCAGTAGTATTTTTCCTAGCGGGAGAATGGGTCGTCACACAGATACGCAGTATTTT.

The chain couples TRBV6-5 to TRBJ1-3; the match to TRBD1 covers 7 bases. The junction had 8 bases not matched to a gene; V was cut back by 5 bases and J by 4 bases. This CDR3 spans 15 amino acids. Per germline, CDR1 MNHEY and CDR2 SVGAGI. CDR3 protein: CASSPADRDGNTIYF. For the CDR3, the DNA is TGTGCCAGCAGTCCCGCCGACAGGGACGGAAACACCATATATTTT.

The chain couples TRBV28 to TRBJ2-7; a weak D match, TRBD2 (5 bases). Germline V lookup: CDR1 MDHEN, CDR2 SYDVKM. V dropped 5 bases and J dropped 0 bases, with 17 bases sitting between them. The CDR3 covers 16 residues. CDR3 loop: CASSHQLPGSSYEQYF. For the CDR3, the DNA is TGTGCCAGCAGTCATCAACTTCCGGGAAGCTCCTACGAGCAGTACTTC.

The rearrangement joins TRBV4-1 to TRBJ2-3, with D perhaps matching TRBD2 (6 bases). This CDR3 has 16 amino acids. The V gene's germline CDR1 is MGHRA and CDR2 YSYEKL. Trimming left V 4 bases short and J 0 bases short, with 14 bases between. The CDR3 region has the DNA TGCGCCAGCAGCCCCACGGTGAGCGGGAGCACAGATACGCAGTATTTT. This translates into CASSPTVSGSTDTQYF.

This clone occurred once. V and J are TRBV11-2 and TRBJ2-5; TRBD2 aligns across 9 bases. V lost 5 bases to trimming and J lost 2 bases; unmatched junction nucleotides: 12. The V gene's germline CDR1 is SGHAT and CDR2 FQNNGV. This CDR3 is 17 amino acids long. CDR3 bases: TGTGCCAGCAGCCCACCCCGACTAGCGGAGATTCAAGAGACCCAGTACTTC. It is translated as CASSPPRLAEIQETQYF.

The chain employs TRBV4-2 and TRBJ2-5; 7 positions agree with TRBD1. The CDR3 has 14 residues. J was trimmed by 3 bases and V by 0 bases; bases with no gene match: 1. CDR1 and CDR2 from the germline V gene are LGHNA and YNFKEQ. The CDR3 loop is CASSQEGQKETQYF. The CDR3 DNA reads as TGTGCCAGCAGCCAAGAGGGACAGAAAGAGACCCAGTACTTC.

The chain recombines TRBV5-1 with TRBJ2-1; TRBD2 agrees at 13 bases. Per the germline V gene, CDR1 is SGHRS and CDR2 is YFSETQ. Trimming at V came to 1 base and at J to 5 bases, leaving 3 bases not matched to a gene. The CDR3 extends over 16 amino acids. The CDR3 is CASSLPTSGGDNEQFF. CDR3 in DNA: TGCGCCAGCAGCTTGCCCACTAGCGGGGGGGACAATGAGCAGTTCTTC.

This clone was observed once. The CDR3 here is CASSSWGTAPTEQYF. CDR3 nucleotides: TGTGCCAGCAGTTCTTGGGGGACAGCACCAACCGAGCAGTACTTC. The chain uses TRBV27 and TRBJ2-7, with TRBD1 identical over 7 bases. V shed 4 bases and J 6 bases; nucleotides not matched to a gene: 12. Looked up from germline, CDR1 is MNHEY and CDR2 is SMNVEV (reference sequence). This CDR3 has 15 amino acids.

The J gene is TRBJ1-1, the V gene TRBV5-1; D unclear. Deletions cut 5 bases from V and 4 bases from J, with 12 bases between. CDR1 and CDR2 (germline): SGHRS, YFSETQ. The CDR3 has 13 residues. The CDR3 region is CASREQVLTEAFF. The CDR3 region has the DNA TGCGCCAGCAGAGAGCAGGTCCTCACTGAAGCTTTCTTT.

Only a few counts were recorded for this clone. V usage is TRBV4-3 and J usage is TRBJ1-2, with D perhaps TRBD1 (5 bases). Germline CDR1 and CDR2: LGHNA and YSLEER. V was shortened by 4 bases and J by 2 bases, with 17 bases between the two germline ends. This CDR3 contains 16 residues. In DNA form, the CDR3 reads TGCGCCAGCAGCCCCGAACCCCGGGGGGAAAACTATGGCTACACCTTC. It is translated as CASSPEPRGENYGYTF.

The V and J genes are TRBV9 and TRBJ1-6; the match to TRBD1 covers 9 bases. The CDR3 runs to 16 residues. J was trimmed by 9 bases and V by 3 bases; bases with no gene match: 10. The germline V gene encodes CDR1 SGDLS and CDR2 YYNGEE. The CDR3 loop is CASSGNRGRKSSPLHF. The CDR3 nucleotides read TGTGCCAGCAGCGGGAACAGGGGGCGAAAGAGTTCACCCCTCCACTTT.

J is TRBJ2-3 and V is TRBV4-3, with TRBD2 identical over 13 bases. The CDR3 contains 19 residues. Germline values: CDR1 LGHNA, CDR2 YSLEER. V lost 0 bases and J lost 3; bases outside the gene matches: 9. The CDR3 nucleotides are TGCGCCAGCAGCCAAGAAGACGGACTAGCGGGAGTAAGGACAGATACGCAGTATTTT. Residues: CASSQEDGLAGVRTDTQYF.

The chain uses TRBV5-4 and TRBJ1-1; 7 nucleotides line up with TRBD1. The CDR3 length is 15 residues. Germline CDR1 SGHNT, CDR2 YYREEE (reference sequence). The V and J ends lost 6 bases and 8 bases, in that order; junction bases with no gene match: 16. Here the CDR3 reads CASTPTGSIHGEAFF. DNA for the CDR3: TGTGCCAGCACCCCGACAGGGAGCATTCATGGGGAAGCTTTCTTT.

This chain connects TRBV19 to TRBJ1-2, with 7 bases that match TRBD1. The CDR3 is 15 amino acids. V was pared by 4 bases and J by 8 bases, with 13 bases of the junction left unmatched. CDR1 is LNHDA and CDR2 is SQIVND in the germline V gene (reference sequence). CDR3: CASSTQDRSPVGYTF. As DNA, the CDR3 is TGTGCCAGTAGTACCCAGGACAGGAGTCCGGTCGGCTACACCTTC.

In its sample, this clone was seen once. The CDR3 loop is CSVVGEGTEAFF. CDR3 DNA: TGCAGCGTTGTGGGGGAGGGCACTGAAGCTTTCTTT. This sequence joins TRBV29-1 and TRBJ1-1; a possible D gene is TRBD1 (5 bases). CDR1 is SQVTM and CDR2 is ANQGSEA in the germline V gene. The V and J ends lost 4 bases and 4 bases respectively, with 10 bases between them. CDR3 length equals 12 residues.

This clone was counted between two and nine times. The chain joins TRBV12-5 to TRBJ2-3; D possibly corresponds to TRBD2 (5 bases). The CDR3 spans 15 residues. V lost 4 bases, J lost 3 bases, and 14 bases lay in between. The germline V gene has CDR1 LGHNT and CDR2 FRNRAP. For the CDR3, the DNA is TGTGCTAGTGGTTGTGCGGGTTGTGGTACAGATACGCAGTATTTT. Its protein product is CASGCAGCGTDTQYF.

This clone was counted only a few times. The V gene is TRBV7-9, the J gene TRBJ2-7, with D perhaps TRBD1 (8 bases). This CDR3 region has 15 residues. Per germline, CDR1 SEHNR and CDR2 FQNEAQ (reference sequence). Trimming removed 2 bases at V and 2 bases at J, with 13 bases between. The CDR3 protein is CASSLSGTGTYEQYF. The CDR3 DNA sequence: TGTGCCAGCAGCTTAAGCGGGACAGGAACCTACGAGCAGTACTTC.

The genes are TRBV5-8 and TRBJ2-7; D gene unclear. CDR3 size: 14 residues. V shed 4 bases and J shed 4 bases, with 15 bases lying between them. Germline CDR1 reads SGHTS; CDR2 reads YDEGEE. The CDR3 protein is CASSPPSVGYEQYF. The CDR3 DNA reads TGTGCCAGCAGCCCTCCGTCAGTTGGTTACGAGCAGTACTTC.

The CDR3 sequence: CASSDRGYDTGELFF. CDR3 in DNA: TGCGCCAGCAGTGACAGGGGATACGACACCGGGGAGCTGTTTTTT. The V gene is TRBV10-1, the J gene TRBJ2-2, with a tentative D call TRBD1 (6 bases). CDR1 is WNHNN, CDR2 SYGVQD, per germline (reference sequence). This CDR3 is 15 amino acids long. V was trimmed by 3 bases and J by 3 bases, leaving 11 bases between them.

J is TRBJ2-2 and V is TRBV5-5; a weak D match, TRBD1 (5 bases). Germline CDR1 is SGHKS and CDR2 is YYEKEE (reference sequence). The CDR3 contains 16 residues. The V end lost 1 base, the J end lost 0 bases, and 10 bases lay between the germline ends. CDR3 sequence (DNA): TGTGCCAGCAGCTTGTGCCACAGGACGAACACCGGGGAGCTGTTTTTT. Its protein is CASSLCHRTNTGELFF.

The sample holds one count of this clone. The chain carries TRBV9 and TRBJ2-7, with a possible D match to TRBD2 (6 bases). Trimming removed 4 bases at V and 2 bases at J, with 22 bases between. The germline V gene has CDR1 SGDLS and CDR2 YYNGEE. The CDR3 runs 17 residues. Written as DNA, the CDR3 is TGTGCCAGCAGCCCATCAACGACTAGTAGGGCTACCTACGAGCAGTACTTC. Amino acid sequence: CASSPSTTSRATYEQYF.

J is TRBJ2-5 and V is TRBV5-1; D is unclear. Germline CDR1 reads SGHRS; CDR2 reads YFSETQ. Trimming took off 4 bases at V and 1 base at J, with 14 bases between the two ends. CDR3 length: 15 amino acids. CDR3 coding DNA: TGCGCCAGCAGCCCGAACCCGACTTCCCAAGAGACCCAGTACTTC. Translation: CASSPNPTSQETQYF.

The V gene is TRBV15, the J gene TRBJ1-6, with D possibly matching TRBD1 (5 bases). CDR3 length equals 15 residues. CDR1 is LNHNV and CDR2 is YYDKDF in the germline V gene (reference sequence). The V end was cut by 1 base, the J end by 9 bases, with 13 bases between. The CDR3: CATSRAGVVGSPLHF. The CDR3 DNA follows: TGTGCCACCAGCAGAGCGGGGGTCGTCGGTTCACCCCTCCACTTT.

V gene TRBV28 combines with J gene TRBJ1-5; 8 bases match TRBD1. Per the germline V gene, CDR1 is MDHEN and CDR2 is SYDVKM. Trimming removed 5 bases from V and 7 bases from J; junction bases left unmatched: 4. The CDR3 has 13 amino acids. CDR3 sequence: CASSRRTGQPQHF. Written as DNA, the CDR3 is TGTGCCAGCAGTAGGAGGACAGGGCAGCCCCAGCATTTT.

The V and J genes are TRBV6-5 and TRBJ2-3, with D possibly TRBD2 on 6 matching bases. V shed 2 bases and J shed 11 bases, with 23 bases lying between them. This CDR3 contains 16 residues. CDR1 and CDR2 from the germline V gene are MNHEY and SVGAGI. The CDR3 here is CASSYTPNGGLNGQYF. CDR3 nucleotides: TGTGCCAGCAGTTACACCCCCAATGGGGGACTGAATGGGCAGTATTTT.

The chain joins TRBV27 to TRBJ2-3; weak D call: TRBD2 (5 bases). V lost 7 bases and J 4 bases, leaving 18 bases between the germline ends. CDR3 length equals 15 residues. Germline values: CDR1 MNHEY, CDR2 SMNVEV (reference sequence). The DNA for the CDR3 is TGTGCCAGCACCCGGCGGGTAAGGGCGGCAGATACGCAGTATTTT. It codes for CASTRRVRAADTQYF.

The rearrangement joins TRBV28 to TRBJ2-3, with TRBD1 matching 7 bases. The germline gives CDR1 MDHEN, CDR2 SYDVKM. With V trimmed by 7 bases and J by 3 bases, 4 bases remained unmatched. This CDR3 is built from 13 residues. The CDR3 loop reads CASIGTVTDTQYF. The CDR3 DNA follows: TGTGCCAGCATCGGGACAGTTACAGATACGCAGTATTTT.

This chain joins TRBV6-6 and TRBJ1-3; unclear D gene. The germline V gene has CDR1 MNHNY and CDR2 SVGAGI (reference sequence). Trimming shortened V by 9 bases and J by 0 bases, and 12 bases separated the two germline ends. The CDR3 runs 14 residues. For the CDR3, the DNA is TGTGCCAGTATTAACAGAAGCTCTGGAAACACCATATATTTT. Its translation: CASINRSSGNTIYF.

As regards this clone: The same CDR3 also results from other DNA sequences found in this sample. The chain is built from TRBV28 and TRBJ1-6; TRBD1 might be the D (6 bases). The CDR3 runs to 17 residues. Trimming took 3 bases from V and 3 from J, leaving 15 bases between them. Germline CDR1 and CDR2: MDHEN and SYDVKM. The CDR3 here is CASSLGGAAYYNSPLHF. As DNA, the CDR3 is TGTGCCAGCAGTTTGGGGGGGGCGGCTTACTATAATTCACCCCTCCACTTT.

This rearrangement joins TRBV18 to TRBJ2-3, with TRBD2 as a possible D gene (6 bases). The germline V and J ends were trimmed by 3 bases and 1 base, with 20 bases remaining between them. Germline V gene lookup returns CDR1 KGHSH and CDR2 LQKENI. The CDR3 totals 18 residues. CDR3 nucleotide sequence: TGTGCCAGCTCACCCTCGGCGGGACGAAGTTATGGCACAGATACGCAGTATTTT. Translated: CASSPSAGRSYGTDTQYF.